The 9 T cell receptor beta chains given below trace back to one sample, sequenced in a study of blood T cell repertoires in COVID-19. Sequencing used immunoSEQ multiplex PCR; TCRdb keeps in-frame clones, though not all of them. This table holds tens of thousands of clones, about 95% found once. Input material: peripheral blood. Receptor source: a human donor with active COVID-19. The donor label of this sample is uncertain.

The V and J genes are TRBV4-1 and TRBJ1-5; 7 positions agree with TRBD1. The J segment lost 1 base and the V segment lost 4 bases, leaving 4 bases of the junction unmatched. This CDR3 is 15 amino acids long. Germline lookup yields CDR1 MGHRA and CDR2 YSYEKL. CDR3 sequence: CASSRQQGSNQPQHF. CDR3 nucleotides: TGCGCCAGCAGCCGACAACAGGGGAGCAATCAGCCCCAGCATTTT.

This chain joins TRBV7-2 and TRBJ1-4; TRBD1 agrees at 9 bases. Per the germline V gene, CDR1 is SGHTA and CDR2 is FQGNSA. The CDR3 length is 15 residues. With 4 bases clipped from V and 4 bases from J, the junction kept 4 bases outside the gene matches. The CDR3 spells CASSSRTGDNEKLFF. DNA for the CDR3: TGTGCCAGCAGCTCCCGGACAGGGGATAATGAAAAACTGTTTTTT.

The V call is TRBV5-1, the J call TRBJ2-1, with 8 bases fitting TRBD1. V lost 0 bases, J lost 7 bases, and 6 bases stayed unmatched. CDR3 length: 15 residues. CDR1 is SGHRS, CDR2 YFSETQ, per germline. The CDR3 coding sequence is TGCGCCAGCAGCTTGGCCGCAGGGGGCGCGAATGAGCAGTTCTTC. Translation: CASSLAAGGANEQFF.

The chain employs TRBV2 and TRBJ1-5, with D unclear. Germline CDR1 is SNHLY and CDR2 is FYNNEI. This CDR3 has 14 residues. V dropped 7 bases and J dropped 5 bases, with 15 bases sitting between them. The CDR3 DNA sequence: TGTGCCAGCACCAGAACGGGGAGAGATCAGCCCCAGCATTTT. This encodes CASTRTGRDQPQHF.

CDR3 in amino acids: CASSKTSGTPEQFF. The CDR3 region has the DNA TGTGCCAGCAGCAAAACTAGCGGGACGCCTGAGCAGTTCTTC. V is TRBV9 and J is TRBJ2-1, with 10 bases matching TRBD2. CDR1 and CDR2 from the germline V gene are SGDLS and YYNGEE. The V and J ends lost 4 bases and 9 bases, in that order; junction bases with no gene match: 7. The CDR3 runs 14 residues. The variable domain in full, with the rest retrieved from reference TRBV9 and TRBJ2-1, is DSGVTQTPKHLITATGQRVTLRCSPRSGDLSVYWYQQSLDQGLQFLIQYYNGEERAKGNILERFSAQQFPDLHSELNLSSLELGDSALYFCASSKTSGTPEQFFGPGTRLTVL.

This chain joins TRBV10-3 and TRBJ1-4, with D possibly being TRBD1 (6 bases). The V and J ends lost 4 bases and 8 bases respectively, with 11 bases between them. CDR1 is ENHRY and CDR2 is SYGVKD in the germline V gene. The CDR3 is made up of 13 amino acids. CDR3: CAISGTGWEKLFF. CDR3 in DNA: TGTGCCATCAGTGGTACAGGGTGGGAAAAACTGTTTTTT.

The chain's CDR3 is CASGTPTSGMYQETQYF. The CDR3 DNA sequence: TGTGCCAGCGGCACCCCAACTAGCGGGATGTACCAAGAGACCCAGTACTTC. The gene calls are TRBV27 and TRBJ2-5; 10 bases agree with TRBD2. After removal of 8 bases from V and 0 bases from J, the junction contained 12 bases not matched to a gene. Germline V gives CDR1 MNHEY, CDR2 SMNVEV (reference sequence). This CDR3 is built from 17 residues.

The gene calls are TRBV11-3 and TRBJ2-3, with TRBD2 identical over 8 bases. The CDR3 is made up of 16 amino acids. Trimming cost V 3 bases and J 4 bases; bases outside gene matches: 9. The germline V gene has CDR1 SGHNT and CDR2 YENEEA. This CDR3 reads CASSFRGGAGADTQYF. For the CDR3, the DNA is TGTGCCAGCAGCTTCCGGGGGGGAGCGGGGGCAGATACGCAGTATTTT.

The chain employs TRBV10-3 and TRBJ2-2; D remains ambiguous. The CDR3 has 12 amino acids. Germline lookup yields CDR1 ENHRY and CDR2 SYGVKD. V lost 6 bases and J 8 bases, leaving 10 bases between the germline ends. The CDR3 nucleotides read TGTGCCATCAGCCATGACAAAGGGGAGCTGTTTTTT. As protein: CAISHDKGELFF.